The 31 T cell receptor beta chains given below trace back to one sample, sequenced in a study of healthy donors' naive CD4 and CD8 T cells. A linear amplification protocol produced the TCR libraries from about 450 ng of total RNA. TCRdb ran MiXCR on the reads and lists one entry per CDR3 protein. The data hold about 180,000 distinct CDR3 sequences, with around 80% observed a single time. Source material: naive CD4+ and CD8+ T cells sorted from blood, pooled from several donors. The origin of the receptors is a pool of human donors in good health; the sample pools cells from several healthy donors.

V and J are TRBV4-3 and TRBJ2-2, with D maybe TRBD2 (5 bases). The CDR3 totals 13 residues. V shed 7 bases and J shed 5 bases, with 11 bases lying between them. Germline V CDR1 and CDR2: LGHNA, YSLEER. The CDR3 reads CASTHPGTGELFF. In nucleotides, the CDR3 is TGCGCCAGCACACACCCGGGAACCGGGGAGCTGTTTTTT.

There are a few counts of this clonotype. The chain combines TRBV6-5 with TRBJ2-3; a possible D gene is TRBD1 (6 bases). The CDR3 is made up of 14 amino acids. The germline V and J ends were trimmed by 6 bases and 0 bases, with 10 bases remaining between them. The V gene's germline CDR1 is MNHEY and CDR2 SVGAGI. Here the CDR3 DNA reads TGTGCCAGCAGGACAGGACTCAGCACAGATACGCAGTATTTT. It translates to CASRTGLSTDTQYF.

A single count supports this clonotype. The rearrangement uses TRBV4-3 and TRBJ2-5; TRBD1 might be the D (6 bases). V shed 5 bases and J shed 5 bases, with 15 bases lying between them. Germline lookup yields CDR1 LGHNA and CDR2 YSLEER. The CDR3 spans 14 residues. CDR3 DNA sequence: TGCGCCAGCAGCTTGGACAGCTTTAAGGAGACCCAGTACTTC. This codes for CASSLDSFKETQYF.

This rearrangement joins TRBV6-5 to TRBJ2-5; D gene uncertain. Germline values: CDR1 MNHEY, CDR2 SVGAGI. Trimming removed 5 bases at V and 6 bases at J, with 13 bases between. This CDR3 spans 13 amino acids. The CDR3 reads CASSRTKSQTQYF. CDR3 DNA sequence: TGTGCCAGCAGTAGAACGAAATCTCAGACCCAGTACTTC.

V gene TRBV30 combines with J gene TRBJ2-6; 9 bases align to TRBD1. CDR3 size: 17 residues. Germline V gives CDR1 GTSNPN, CDR2 SVGIG (reference sequence). V lost 3 bases, J lost 2 bases, and 8 bases stayed unmatched. CDR3: CAWRRGQGTPGANVLTF. The CDR3 region has the DNA TGTGCCTGGAGAAGGGGACAGGGAACTCCTGGGGCCAACGTCCTGACTTTC. The full variable domain, completed using reference TRBV30 and TRBJ2-6, is SQTIHQWPATLVQPVGSPLSLECTVEGTSNPNLYWYRQAAGRGLQLLFYSVGIGQISSEVPQNLSASRPQDRQFILSSKKLLLSDSGFYLCAWRRGQGTPGANVLTFGAGSRLTVL.

This clonotype was picked up one time. The gene calls are TRBV7-8 and TRBJ2-1, with TRBD2 identical over 7 bases. V trimming: 1 base; J trimming: 3 bases; junction bases outside the gene matches: 9. The germline CDR1 and CDR2 sequences are SGHVS and FQNEAQ. The CDR3 spans 17 residues. The CDR3 coding sequence is TGTGCCAGCAGCTTAGGATTAGGCGGGGGTTTCTACAATGAGCAGTTCTTC. This encodes CASSLGLGGGFYNEQFF.

V usage is TRBV12-3 or TRBV12-4 and J usage is TRBJ2-7; D may match TRBD1 or TRBD2 (5 bases each). The CDR3 runs 15 residues. The V and J ends lost 2 bases and 5 bases respectively, with 16 bases between them. For the CDR3, the DNA is TGTGCCAGCAGTTTACAGGGACGCCTAAGGAACGAGCAGTACTTC. The encoded protein is CASSLQGRLRNEQYF.

As for this clonotype: The junction departs from the called germline gene at one end, perhaps through a read error. The chain has TRBV13 and TRBJ1-1; TRBD1 matches 9 bases. From germline, CDR1 is PRHDT and CDR2 FYEKMQ (reference sequence). The CDR3 consists of 16 residues. The CDR3 coding sequence is TGTGCCGGCAGCTCCGGACAGGGGTACTTAGGCACTGAAGCTTTCTTT. This gives the protein CAGSSGQGYLGTEAFF.

This clonotype was seen a handful of times. The J gene is TRBJ2-3, the V gene TRBV29-1; D ambiguous. This CDR3 contains 14 residues. CDR1 and CDR2 (germline): SQVTM, ANQGSEA. Between the trimmed V and J ends, which lost 0 bases and 2 bases, there was a span of 9 bases. CDR3 residues: CSVEDRSNTDTQYF. DNA for the CDR3: TGCAGCGTTGAAGATCGTAGCAACACAGATACGCAGTATTTT.

The chain carries TRBV29-1 and TRBJ1-2; no firm D call. This CDR3 contains 11 residues. V dropped 4 bases and J dropped 5 bases, with 8 bases sitting between them. Germline-derived CDR1 and CDR2 are SQVTM and ANQGSEA. Here the CDR3 DNA reads TGCAGCGTTGTGACGCTTTATGGCTACACCTTC. Protein product: CSVVTLYGYTF.

J is TRBJ2-7 and V is TRBV19, with a weak D call TRBD1 (6 bases). The CDR3 spans 15 residues. Germline-derived CDR1 and CDR2 are LNHDA and SQIVND (reference sequence). With 8 bases removed from V and 4 bases from J, the gap between germline ends came to 21 bases. CDR3 bases: TGTGCCAGTGCCTTTAGGGGGAGCAGGGTGTACGAGCAGTACTTC. Translated, it gives CASAFRGSRVYEQYF.

The chain carries TRBV6-5 and TRBJ2-1, with a weak D call TRBD2 (6 bases). The germline gives CDR1 MNHEY, CDR2 SVGAGI. This CDR3 spans 14 amino acids. V gave up 6 bases and J gave up 6 bases, with 15 bases separating them. The CDR3 coding sequence is TGTGCCAGCAGGTTAGGGACTCCACCCAATGAGCAGTTCTTC. This codes for CASRLGTPPNEQFF.

This clonotype was observed a few times. V usage is TRBV19 and J usage is TRBJ2-7, with a possible D match to TRBD1 (5 bases). The CDR3 contains 12 residues. Germline V CDR1 and CDR2: LNHDA, SQIVND (reference sequence). Between the trimmed V and J ends, which lost 10 bases and 2 bases, there was a span of 12 bases. The chain's CDR3 is CAKDGAPYEQYF. CDR3 nucleotide sequence: TGTGCCAAAGATGGGGCTCCCTACGAGCAGTACTTC.

This clonotype has a handful of counts. This CDR3 is CASGWTSDNEQFF. The CDR3 DNA sequence: TGTGCCAGTGGCTGGACTAGCGACAATGAGCAGTTCTTC. The chain recombines TRBV19 with TRBJ2-1; 9 bases fit TRBD2. The CDR3 sequence is 13 residues long. With V trimmed by 8 bases and J by 5 bases, 4 bases remained unmatched. From germline, CDR1 is LNHDA and CDR2 SQIVND (reference sequence).

This chain joins TRBV5-4 and TRBJ2-1; 11 bases are shared with TRBD2. Trimming took 4 bases from V and 4 from J; bases not matched to a gene: 4. The germline V gene has CDR1 SGHNT and CDR2 YYREEE (reference sequence). The CDR3 spans 15 residues. The CDR3 region has the DNA TGTGCCAGCAGCCCTGGGACTAGCGGTTACAATGAGCAGTTCTTC. It encodes CASSPGTSGYNEQFF.

The V call is TRBV29-1, the J call TRBJ2-7; 9 positions agree with TRBD2. Germline V gene sequence: CDR1 SQVTM, CDR2 ANQGSEA. The V gene end was trimmed by 4 bases and the J gene end by 3 bases; junction bases not matched to a gene: 4. The CDR3 has 13 amino acids. The CDR3 reads CSVARTSDYEQYF. The CDR3 coding sequence is TGCAGCGTTGCGAGGACTAGCGACTACGAGCAGTACTTC.

This chain uses TRBV12-3 or TRBV12-4 with TRBJ2-3; 8 bases are shared with TRBD2. The V segment lost 3 bases and the J segment 2 bases; nucleotides outside the gene matches: 1. The CDR3 has 14 amino acids. The CDR3 protein is CASSLTSATDTQYF. The CDR3 region has the DNA TGTGCCAGCAGTTTGACTAGCGCCACAGATACGCAGTATTTT.

The genes are TRBV19 and TRBJ2-5; TRBD1 aligns across 8 bases. The CDR3 length is 14 residues. Germline V gene data show CDR1 as LNHDA and CDR2 as SQIVND (reference sequence). V trimming: 4 bases; J trimming: 4 bases; junction bases outside the gene matches: 5. CDR3 sequence (DNA): TGTGCCAGTAGTACTGGACAGGGAAGAGAGACCCAGTACTTC. This gives the protein CASSTGQGRETQYF.

The rearrangement links TRBV6-5 to TRBJ2-3; TRBD1 is a possible D gene (5 bases). Germline CDR1 MNHEY, CDR2 SVGAGI. The length of the CDR3 is 19 residues. V gave up 0 bases and J gave up 2 bases, with 21 bases separating them. In DNA, the CDR3 is TGTGCCAGCAGTTACTCGATCTTAGCAGGGAATCCGCTCACAGATACGCAGTATTTT. Translating gives CASSYSILAGNPLTDTQYF.

The chain has TRBV29-1 and TRBJ1-1; D might be TRBD1 (5 bases). V shed 4 bases and J shed 0 bases, with 12 bases lying between them. The CDR3 length is 14 residues. Germline V gene lookup returns CDR1 SQVTM and CDR2 ANQGSEA. The CDR3 region has the DNA TGCAGCGTTGCCGCAGGGCCCCTGAACACTGAAGCTTTCTTT. This gives the protein CSVAAGPLNTEAFF.

The rearrangement joins TRBV19 to TRBJ2-1; 10 nucleotides align to TRBD2. This CDR3 is 14 amino acids long. The trim removed 3 bases at V and 5 bases at J, leaving 1 base unmatched. Germline CDR1 reads LNHDA; CDR2 reads SQIVND (reference sequence). CDR3 region: CASSILAGDNEQFF. The CDR3 bases are TGTGCCAGTAGTATCCTAGCGGGGGACAATGAGCAGTTCTTC.

This clonotype has just one count. V gene TRBV10-3 combines with J gene TRBJ2-7, with 9 bases aligning to TRBD1. This CDR3 contains 16 residues. V gave up 0 bases and J gave up 2 bases; unmatched junction bases: 5. CDR1 and CDR2 (germline): ENHRY, SYGVKD. Written as DNA, the CDR3 is TGTGCCATCAGTGAGTCGAGGACAGGGGTTACCTACGAGCAGTACTTC. Protein sequence: CAISESRTGVTYEQYF.

The chain has TRBV20-1 and TRBJ1-2, with D hard to call. The CDR3 is 13 residues long. Trimming took off 6 bases at V and 4 bases at J, with 15 bases between the two ends. Germline assignment: CDR1 DFQATT and CDR2 SNEGSKA (reference sequence). The CDR3 region has the DNA TGCAGTGCCCTTGTGGGAAGGACCTATGGCTACACCTTC. Translated: CSALVGRTYGYTF.

The gene calls are TRBV5-6 and TRBJ1-5, with D unresolved. Deletions cut 0 bases from V and 9 bases from J, with 13 bases between. CDR3 length equals 14 residues. CDR1 and CDR2 (germline): SGHDT, YYEEEE. CDR3: CASSLGVALSPQHF. CDR3 in DNA: TGTGCCAGCAGCTTGGGTGTGGCCCTTTCGCCCCAGCATTTT.

This clonotype has a handful of counts. This sequence joins TRBV15 and TRBJ2-3, with D maybe TRBD2 (5 bases). In germline, CDR1 is LNHNV, CDR2 YYDKDF (reference sequence). V was cut by 2 bases and J by 6 bases, with 15 bases left in between. This CDR3 is 15 amino acids long. The CDR3 DNA reads TGTGCCACCAGCAGAAGGTATTGGAGAGGGGATACGCAGTATTTT. Amino acids: CATSRRYWRGDTQYF.

The chain recombines TRBV6-5 with TRBJ2-1; TRBD2 matches 11 bases. Germline V gene lookup returns CDR1 MNHEY and CDR2 SVGAGI. With 4 bases clipped from V and 9 bases from J, the junction kept 11 bases outside the gene matches. This CDR3 is 16 amino acids long. CDR3 coding DNA: TGTGCCAGCAGTTTAAATATGGGACTAGCGGTGGGTGAGCAGTTCTTC. Translation: CASSLNMGLAVGEQFF.

In this sample, this clonotype turned up a few times. The rearrangement joins TRBV6-2 or TRBV6-3 to TRBJ2-7; TRBD2 is a possible D gene (5 bases). With 8 bases removed from V and 2 bases from J, the gap between germline ends came to 13 bases. The length of the CDR3 is 13 residues. The germline gives CDR1 MNHEY, CDR2 SVGEGT. CDR3 bases: TGTGCCAGCTCCAACCCGGGGACCTACGAGCAGTACTTC. Translated, it gives CASSNPGTYEQYF.

V is TRBV14 and J is TRBJ1-1; 7 bases align to TRBD1. The CDR3 runs 14 residues. The junction had 8 bases not matched to a gene; V was cut back by 4 bases and J by 6 bases. Germline lookup yields CDR1 SGHDN and CDR2 FVKESK. The CDR3 bases are TGTGCCAGCAGCCCCCCGACAGGGTTCGCTGAAGCTTTCTTT. Its protein is CASSPPTGFAEAFF.

V and J are TRBV18 and TRBJ1-1; D is uncertain. Germline lookup yields CDR1 KGHSH and CDR2 LQKENI. V dropped 4 bases and J dropped 4 bases, with 22 bases sitting between them. The length of the CDR3 is 17 residues. The CDR3 sequence is CASSRLLFGSGGTEAFF. The CDR3 DNA follows: TGTGCCAGCTCACGACTCCTTTTTGGGAGCGGCGGCACTGAAGCTTTCTTT.

This chain joins TRBV19 and TRBJ1-2, with D unresolved. Trimming shortened V by 1 base and J by 6 bases, and 18 bases separated the two germline ends. In germline, CDR1 is LNHDA, CDR2 SQIVND (reference sequence). This CDR3 has 16 amino acids. CDR3 bases: TGTGCCAGTAGTATAGGGCGAATGCCGAACGTACATGGCTACACCTTC. It is translated as CASSIGRMPNVHGYTF. Variable domain in full (rest from reference TRBV19 and TRBJ1-2): DGGITQSPKYLFRKEGQNVTLSCEQNLNHDAMYWYRQDPGQGLRLIYYSQIVNDFQKGDIAEGYSVSREKKESFPLTVTSAQKNPTAFYLCASSIGRMPNVHGYTFGSGTRLTVV.

The chain joins TRBV14 to TRBJ2-1, with a tentative D call TRBD1 (6 bases). The CDR3 spans 14 residues. The V gene's germline CDR1 is SGHDN and CDR2 FVKESK. Trimming cost V 4 bases and J 8 bases, with 15 bases left between them. CDR3 in amino acids: CASSRQVGVDEQFF. The CDR3 nucleotides read TGTGCCAGCAGCCGACAGGTGGGTGTGGATGAGCAGTTCTTC.